The 4 T cell receptor beta chains below come from one sample, sequenced in a study of blood T cell repertoires in COVID-19. Clones were read by immunoSEQ multiplex PCR, and TCRdb kept only the in-frame ones, dropping some. Of around 440,000 clones listed, approximately 90% are singletons. The sequenced sample consisted of peripheral blood. Every receptor here comes from a woman between 50 and 59 years old with COVID-19, enrolled during active disease.

The chain links TRBV18 to TRBJ2-7; D is possibly TRBD2 (6 bases). The CDR3 runs 14 residues. Germline CDR1 and CDR2: KGHSH and LQKENI. V was cut by 1 base and J by 4 bases, with 11 bases left in between. CDR3 DNA: TGTGCCAGCTCACCACGGGCTGGGACTTACGAGCAGTACTTC. This gives the protein CASSPRAGTYEQYF.

A few counts support this clone. J is TRBJ2-7 and V is TRBV12-3 or TRBV12-4; D gene uncertain. The CDR3 totals 13 residues. Trimming pared 4 bases from V and 1 base from J, leaving 8 bases between. The DNA for the CDR3 is TGTGCCAGCAGTTCGGCTAGGTCCTACGAGCAGTACTTC. Translating gives CASSSARSYEQYF.

The CDR3 loop reads CASSEGGTGVVRTQYF. The CDR3 DNA sequence: TGTGCCAGCAGCGAGGGAGGGACAGGGGTCGTGCGCACGCAGTATTTT. V gene TRBV9 combines with J gene TRBJ2-3, with 10 bases aligning to TRBD1. After removal of 3 bases from V and 9 bases from J, the junction contained 13 bases not matched to a gene. The length of the CDR3 is 16 residues. The germline CDR1 and CDR2 sequences are SGDLS and YYNGEE. The full variable domain, its missing parts supplied by reference TRBV9 and TRBJ2-3, is DSGVTQTPKHLITATGQRVTLRCSPRSGDLSVYWYQQSLDQGLQFLIQYYNGEERAKGNILERFSAQQFPDLHSELNLSSLELGDSALYFCASSEGGTGVVRTQYFGPGTRLTVL.

In DNA, the CDR3 is TGTGCCGGAGGACAGGGGAGGACGAACACCGGGGAGCTGTTTTTT. This translates into CAGGQGRTNTGELFF. The chain recombines TRBV6-5 with TRBJ2-2, with 9 bases matching TRBD1. Per germline, CDR1 MNHEY and CDR2 SVGAGI. The CDR3 contains 15 residues. J gave up 0 bases and V 11 bases, and 7 bases lay outside the gene matches.